This entry lists 8 T cell receptor beta chains sequenced from one sample in a study of blood T cell repertoires in COVID-19. Sequencing used immunoSEQ multiplex PCR; TCRdb keeps in-frame clones, though not all of them. The table shows 100,000 to 150,000 clones, with just under 90% occurring only once. Sequences were obtained from peripheral blood. These receptors all come from a woman in her 50s with acute or convalescent COVID-19.

The J gene is TRBJ2-7, the V gene TRBV7-8; D perhaps matches TRBD1 (5 bases). The germline V gene encodes CDR1 SGHVS and CDR2 FQNEAQ. The length of the CDR3 is 15 residues. Between the trimmed V and J ends, which lost 4 bases and 4 bases, there was a span of 17 bases. CDR3 in DNA: TGTGCCAGCAGCTCCCGAGACCTACAGGCTTACGAGCAGTACTTC. Its translation: CASSSRDLQAYEQYF. The full variable domain, with the rest looked up from reference TRBV7-8 and TRBJ2-7, is GAGVSQSPRYKVAKRGQDVALRCDPISGHVSLFWYQQALGQGPEFLTYFQNEAQLDKSGLPSDRFFAERPEGSVSTLKIQRTQQEDSAVYLCASSSRDLQAYEQYFGPGTRLTVT.

This chain links TRBV24-1 with TRBJ1-1; possibly TRBD1 for D (5 bases). Between the trimmed V and J ends, which lost 7 bases and 3 bases, there was a span of 14 bases. Germline V gene data show CDR1 as KGHDR and CDR2 as SFDVKD. The CDR3 covers 14 residues. The CDR3 here is CATRIDGGDTEAFF. The DNA for the CDR3 is TGTGCCACCAGAATAGACGGGGGGGACACTGAAGCTTTCTTT.

The chain has TRBV9 and TRBJ2-6; the D gene is possibly TRBD2 (5 bases). This CDR3 spans 15 amino acids. Germline V CDR1 and CDR2: SGDLS, YYNGEE. V shed 4 bases and J shed 4 bases, with 12 bases lying between them. The CDR3 here is CASSPRGPGANVLTF. The CDR3 DNA reads as TGTGCCAGCAGCCCCCGGGGTCCCGGGGCCAACGTCCTGACTTTC.

This clone appeared a single time. The rearrangement uses TRBV7-9 and TRBJ1-1; maybe TRBD1 (6 bases). The germline V and J ends were trimmed by 6 bases and 2 bases, with 10 bases remaining between them. This CDR3 spans 13 amino acids. Germline assignment: CDR1 SEHNR and CDR2 FQNEAQ (reference sequence). This CDR3 reads CASSLTGNTEAFF. CDR3 DNA sequence: TGTGCCAGCAGTTTGACAGGCAACACTGAAGCTTTCTTT.

The rearrangement joins TRBV7-3 to TRBJ2-5, with 11 nucleotides matching TRBD2. V gave up 10 bases and J gave up 9 bases; unmatched junction bases: 7. Germline V gene sequence: CDR1 SGHTA, CDR2 FQGTGA. This CDR3 spans 12 amino acids. The CDR3 DNA reads as TGTGCCAAACTAGCGGGGGAGCAGGCCCAGTACTTC. Translating gives CAKLAGEQAQYF.

The genes are TRBV19 and TRBJ2-7; TRBD2 agrees at 12 bases. V gave up 4 bases and J gave up 3 bases; unmatched junction bases: 4. Germline lookup yields CDR1 LNHDA and CDR2 SQIVND (reference sequence). This CDR3 region has 15 residues. The CDR3 nucleotides are TGTGCCAGTAGTACCGGACTAGCGGGAAACTACGAGCAGTACTTC. Translated: CASSTGLAGNYEQYF.

The chain carries TRBV12-3 or TRBV12-4 and TRBJ2-5; no reliable D call. CDR3 size: 13 residues. Trimming took off 6 bases at V and 1 base at J, with 9 bases between the two ends. The CDR3 loop reads CASSLDSQETQYF. The CDR3 DNA reads as TGTGCCAGCAGCCTTGACTCCCAAGAGACCCAGTACTTC.

The chain has TRBV4-2 and TRBJ1-5; TRBD1 might be the D (6 bases). This CDR3 region has 17 residues. The ends were cut back, 0 bases at V and 0 bases at J, with 12 bases in the middle. Germline lookup yields CDR1 LGHNA and CDR2 YNFKEQ. The CDR3 DNA reads TGTGCCAGCAGCCAAGATCATAACAGGGCTAGCAATCAGCCCCAGCATTTT. It encodes CASSQDHNRASNQPQHF.